This TCR beta chain was recorded in a study of control samples from healthy donors and cancer patients. The repertoire was sequenced with immunoSEQ multiplex PCR; TCRdb's copy has only in-frame clones and lacks some. The table has approximately 170,000 clones, roughly nine tenths seen once. The sequencing sample was made of blood. This receptor was taken from a man younger than 45 in good health.

CDR3 nucleotide sequence: TGTGCCTGGAGGGATACAGGGGGCTATTCACCCCTCCACTTT. Its translation is CAWRDTGGYSPLHF. The J gene is TRBJ1-6, the V gene TRBV30, with 9 bases fitting TRBD1. The germline gives CDR1 GTSNPN, CDR2 SVGIG (reference sequence). The CDR3 is 14 amino acids. J gave up 8 bases and V 3 bases, and 5 bases lay outside the gene matches.